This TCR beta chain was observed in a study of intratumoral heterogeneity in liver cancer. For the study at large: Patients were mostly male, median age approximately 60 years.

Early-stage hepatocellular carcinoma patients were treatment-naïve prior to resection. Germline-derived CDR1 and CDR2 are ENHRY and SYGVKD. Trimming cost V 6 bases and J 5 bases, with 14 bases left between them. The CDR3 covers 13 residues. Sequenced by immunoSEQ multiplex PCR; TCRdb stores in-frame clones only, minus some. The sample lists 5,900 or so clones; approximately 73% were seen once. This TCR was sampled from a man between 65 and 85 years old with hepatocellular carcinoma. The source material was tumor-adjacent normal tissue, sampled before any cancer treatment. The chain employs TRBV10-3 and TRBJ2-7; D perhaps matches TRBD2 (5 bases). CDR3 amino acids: CAISDHSGDEQYF. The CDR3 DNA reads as TGTGCCATCAGCGATCACAGCGGAGACGAGCAGTACTTC.